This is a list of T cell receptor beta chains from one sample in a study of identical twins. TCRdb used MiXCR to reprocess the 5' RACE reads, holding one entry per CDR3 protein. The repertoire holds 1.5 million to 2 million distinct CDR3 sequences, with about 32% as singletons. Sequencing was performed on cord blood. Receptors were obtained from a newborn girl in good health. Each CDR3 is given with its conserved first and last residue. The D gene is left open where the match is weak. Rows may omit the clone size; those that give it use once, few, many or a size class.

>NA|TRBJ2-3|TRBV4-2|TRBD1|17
CAGSLRVGTGGTDTQYF
TGTGCCGGCAGCCTCCGCGTGGGGACAGGGGGGACAGATACGCAGTATTTT
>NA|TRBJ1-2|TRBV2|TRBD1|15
CASRRDRELNYGYTF
TGTGCCAGCAGGAGGGACAGGGAACTTAACTATGGCTACACCTTC
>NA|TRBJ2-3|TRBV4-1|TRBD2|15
CASSSEREWTDTQYF
TGCGCCAGCAGCAGTGAGCGGGAGTGGACAGATACGCAGTATTTT
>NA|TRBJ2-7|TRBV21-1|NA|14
CASRGGSVPLQQYF
TGTGCCAGCAGGGGTGGCTCCGTACCCCTCCAGCAGTACTTC
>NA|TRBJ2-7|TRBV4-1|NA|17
CASSQPLNRRGNNEQYF
TGCGCCAGCAGCCAACCGCTTAATAGGCGGGGTAACAATGAGCAGTACTTC
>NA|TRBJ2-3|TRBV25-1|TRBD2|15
CASGGLAGGTDTQYF
TGTGCCAGCGGGGGACTAGCTGGGGGCACAGATACGCAGTATTTT
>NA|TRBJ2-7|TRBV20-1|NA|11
CSEGGPYEQYF
TGCAGTGAAGGGGGACCCTACGAGCAGTACTTC
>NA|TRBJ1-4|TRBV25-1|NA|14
CASQRTDFNEKLFF
TGTGCCAGTCAAAGGACTGATTTTAATGAAAAACTGTTTTTT
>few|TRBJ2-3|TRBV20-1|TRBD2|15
CSAISGTSATDTQYF
TGCAGTGCCATCTCCGGGACTAGCGCTACAGATACGCAGTATTTT
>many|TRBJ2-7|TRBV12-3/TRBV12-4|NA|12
CASSFDSYEQYF
TGTGCCAGCAGCTTTGACTCCTACGAGCAGTACTTC
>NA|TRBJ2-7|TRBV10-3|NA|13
CAISAGLSYEQYF
TGTGCCATCAGTGCAGGCCTCTCCTACGAGCAGTACTTC
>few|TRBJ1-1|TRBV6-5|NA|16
CASSYVPGVANTEAFF
TGTGCCAGCAGTTACGTCCCAGGGGTAGCGAACACTGAAGCTTTCTTT
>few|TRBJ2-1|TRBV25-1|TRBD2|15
CASSEIAGVRNEQFF
TGTGCCAGCAGTGAAATAGCGGGGGTGAGGAATGAGCAGTTCTTC
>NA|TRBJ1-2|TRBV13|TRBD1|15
CASSLGWTGGDGYTF
TGTGCCAGCAGCTTAGGGTGGACAGGGGGCGACGGCTACACCTTC
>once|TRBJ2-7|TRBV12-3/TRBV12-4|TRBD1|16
CASSVPGQGGPYEQYF
TGTGCCAGCAGTGTCCCGGGACAGGGGGGTCCCTACGAGCAGTACTTC
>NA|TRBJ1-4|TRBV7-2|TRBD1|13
CACSRDRGEKLFF
TGTGCCTGCAGCCGGGACAGGGGAGAAAAACTGTTTTTT
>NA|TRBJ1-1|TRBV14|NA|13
CASSQDRTSEAFF
TGTGCCAGCAGCCAAGATCGAACATCTGAAGCTTTCTTT
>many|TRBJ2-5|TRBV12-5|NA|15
CASGFLGLIGETQYF
TGTGCTAGTGGTTTTCTAGGCCTCATTGGAGAGACCCAGTACTTC
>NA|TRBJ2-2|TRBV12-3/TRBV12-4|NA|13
CASSSPGSGEPFF
TGTGCCAGCAGCTCCCCAGGGTCCGGGGAGCCGTTTTTT
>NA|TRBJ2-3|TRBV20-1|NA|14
CSAERTYSTDTQYF
TGCAGTGCCGAGAGGACTTACTCCACAGATACGCAGTATTTT
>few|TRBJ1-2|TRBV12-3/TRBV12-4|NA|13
CASSTVSNYGYTF
TGTGCCAGCAGTACGGTGTCCAACTATGGCTACACCTTC
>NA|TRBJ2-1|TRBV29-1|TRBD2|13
CSVGGGTNNEQFF
TGCAGCGTTGGCGGGGGGACCAACAATGAGCAGTTCTTC
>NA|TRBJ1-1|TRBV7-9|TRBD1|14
CASSLGGQVTEAFF
TGTGCCAGCAGCTTAGGGGGACAGGTCACTGAAGCTTTCTTT
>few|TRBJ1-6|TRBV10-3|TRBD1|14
CAMRDRADNSPLHF
TGTGCCATGCGGGACAGGGCAGATAATTCACCCCTCCACTTT
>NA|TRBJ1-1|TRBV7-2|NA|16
CASSYDRPIPNTVAFF
TGTGCCAGCAGCTACGACCGACCCATTCCGAACACTGTAGCTTTCTTT
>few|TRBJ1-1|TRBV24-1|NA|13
CATSDLVGSEAFF
TGTGCCACCAGTGATTTAGTGGGGTCTGAAGCTTTCTTT
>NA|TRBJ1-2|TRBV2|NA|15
CASSLGRVGDYGYTF
TGTGCCAGCAGTCTGGGCAGGGTGGGAGATTATGGCTACACCTTC
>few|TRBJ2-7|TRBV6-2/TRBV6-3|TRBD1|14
CASSYSGQGAEQYF
TGTGCCAGCAGTTACTCGGGACAGGGGGCCGAGCAGTACTTC
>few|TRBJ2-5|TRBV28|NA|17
CASSLGTLAGYQETQYF
TGTGCCAGCAGTTTGGGTACGTTGGCAGGATACCAAGAGACCCAGTACTTC
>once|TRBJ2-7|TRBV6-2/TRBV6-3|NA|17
CASSYSGRRSSYNEQYF
TGTGCCAGCAGTTACTCGGGGAGAAGGAGCTCCTACAATGAGCAGTACTTC
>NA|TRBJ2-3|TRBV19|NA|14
CASTLGRITDTQYF
TGTGCCAGTACCCTCGGGCGGATCACAGATACGCAGTATTTT
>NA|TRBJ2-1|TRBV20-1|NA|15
CSASGLALSYNEQFF
TGCAGTGCTAGTGGGCTAGCGCTCTCCTACAATGAGCAGTTCTTC
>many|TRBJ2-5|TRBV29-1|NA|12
CSVCEGPETQYF
TGCAGCGTTTGCGAGGGTCCAGAGACCCAGTACTTC
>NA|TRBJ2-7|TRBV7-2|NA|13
CASSCTKTYEQYF
TGTGCCAGCAGCTGCACTAAAACCTACGAGCAGTACTTC
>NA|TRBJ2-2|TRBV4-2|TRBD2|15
CASSHGGRNTGELFF
TGTGCCAGCAGCCATGGCGGGAGGAACACCGGGGAGCTGTTTTTT
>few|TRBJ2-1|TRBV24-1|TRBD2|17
CATSDAGLAGLYNEQFF
TGTGCCACCAGTGACGCAGGACTAGCGGGTTTATACAATGAGCAGTTCTTC
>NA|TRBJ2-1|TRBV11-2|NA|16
CASRTFVGGSYNEQFF
TGTGCCAGCAGGACCTTTGTGGGGGGTTCCTACAATGAGCAGTTCTTC
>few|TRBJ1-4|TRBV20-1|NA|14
CSAPLQGGNEKLFF
TGCAGTGCGCCCCTACAGGGTGGAAATGAAAAACTGTTTTTT
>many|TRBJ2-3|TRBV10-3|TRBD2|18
CAISENAALAGDTDTQYF
TGTGCCATCAGCGAAAACGCGGCGTTAGCGGGGGACACAGATACGCAGTATTTT
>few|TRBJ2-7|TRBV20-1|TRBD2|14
CSARSGVTYNEQYF
TGCAGTGCCAGAAGCGGGGTGACCTACAATGAGCAGTACTTC
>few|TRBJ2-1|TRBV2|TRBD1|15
CASSPRQGIGDEQFF
TGTGCCAGCAGCCCACGACAGGGGATTGGCGATGAGCAGTTCTTC
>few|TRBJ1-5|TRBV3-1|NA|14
CASSPQARNQPQHF
TGTGCCAGCAGCCCACAGGCCCGAAATCAGCCCCAGCATTTT
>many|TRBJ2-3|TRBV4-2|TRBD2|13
CASSRGGTDTQYF
TGTGCCAGCAGTCGGGGGGGCACAGATACGCAGTATTTT
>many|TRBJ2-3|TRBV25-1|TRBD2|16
CASSEWAGGSTDTQYF
TGTGCCAGCAGTGAATGGGCGGGAGGTAGCACAGATACGCAGTATTTT
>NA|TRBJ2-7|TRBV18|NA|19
CASSPSAWGRRILSYEQYF
TGTGCCAGCTCACCATCCGCTTGGGGCAGGCGAATTCTCTCCTACGAGCAGTACTTC
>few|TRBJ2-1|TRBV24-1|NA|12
CATSGLRGEQFF
TGTGCCACCAGTGGGCTTCGAGGTGAGCAGTTCTTC
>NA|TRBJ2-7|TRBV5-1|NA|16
CASSTYRAQRDNEQYF
TGCGCCAGCAGCACCTACCGGGCCCAGAGAGACAATGAGCAGTACTTC
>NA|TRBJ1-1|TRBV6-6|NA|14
CASSYTRVDTEAFF
TGTGCCAGCAGTTACACTAGGGTTGACACTGAAGCTTTCTTT
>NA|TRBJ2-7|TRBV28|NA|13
CASRGGDSYEQYF
TGTGCCAGCAGAGGGGGGGACTCCTACGAGCAGTACTTC
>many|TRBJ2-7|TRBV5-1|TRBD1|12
CASSHGQGEQYF
TGCGCCAGCAGTCACGGACAGGGCGAGCAGTACTTC
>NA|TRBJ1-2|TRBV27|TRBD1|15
CASSSVLGQEDGYTF
TGTGCCAGCAGTTCGGTACTGGGACAGGAGGATGGCTACACCTTC
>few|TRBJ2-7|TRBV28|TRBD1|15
CASSLGYSGGNEQYF
TGTGCCAGCAGTTTAGGGTACTCAGGGGGCAATGAGCAGTACTTC